Sequencing of this T cell receptor beta chain was carried out in a study of T-cell memory formation after mild COVID-19. Study at large: The TCR clusters were mostly specific to one donor.

TCRdb analysed the 5' RACE reads with MiXCR anew, one entry per CDR3 protein. The sample includes around 260,000 distinct CDR3 sequences, about a sixth of them seen just once. This clonotype was counted between two and nine times. The CDR3 runs to 17 residues. The V gene end was trimmed by 5 bases and the J gene end by 5 bases; junction bases not matched to a gene: 15. The germline gives CDR1 MNHEY, CDR2 SMNVEV (reference sequence). This chain joins TRBV27 and TRBJ2-5; 9 nucleotides match TRBD1. Material for sequencing was PBMCs or a T cell subset sorted from them (not recorded which). This TCR was recovered from a young man who had mild COVID-19 (a few samples of this study predate the infection). Cell type and time point are not known. CDR3 nucleotide sequence: TGTGCCAGCAGTCCGCTACCCGGGACAGGGATTAGGGAGACCCAGTACTTC. This gives the protein CASSPLPGTGIRETQYF.